A single sample is the source of the 26 T cell receptor beta chains below, sequenced in a study of CD8 T cells in Susac syndrome. RNA, at about 0.5 to 1 ug, was reverse transcribed with random hexamers. TCRdb re-called the immunoSEQ multiplex PCR reads through MiXCR, storing one row per CDR3 protein. The sample lists 140,000 to 150,000 distinct CDR3 sequences; about 94% were seen once. Material: CD4+ T cells from PBMCs. Receptors were obtained from a human donor with Susac syndrome.

The chain couples TRBV5-4 to TRBJ2-3; D possibly corresponds to TRBD1 (5 bases). Germline V gene sequence: CDR1 SGHNT, CDR2 YYREEE (reference sequence). The CDR3 contains 15 residues. V lost 1 base and J 4 bases, leaving 13 bases between the germline ends. CDR3 loop: CASSLSQGGSDTQYF. The CDR3 DNA reads as TGTGCCAGCAGCTTGAGTCAGGGTGGGTCAGATACGCAGTATTTT.

This rearrangement joins TRBV6-5 to TRBJ2-7, with 9 bases aligning to TRBD1. The junction had 11 bases not matched to a gene; V was cut back by 8 bases and J by 9 bases. This CDR3 spans 13 amino acids. CDR1 and CDR2 from the germline V gene are MNHEY and SVGAGI. The CDR3 spells CASRPGQGVGQYF. Written as DNA, the CDR3 is TGTGCCAGCCGACCGGGACAGGGCGTCGGGCAGTACTTC.

V usage is TRBV14 and J usage is TRBJ2-3, with a possible D match to TRBD2 (6 bases). CDR1 and CDR2 (germline): SGHDN, FVKESK. CDR3 size: 13 residues. Trimming removed 6 bases from V and 6 bases from J, with 13 bases in between. The CDR3 DNA reads TGTGCCAGCAGACTAGCCCCCGGGGATACGCAGTATTTT. Residues: CASRLAPGDTQYF. Full variable domain (missing parts from reference TRBV14 and TRBJ2-3): EAGVTQFPSHSVIEKGQTVTLRCDPISGHDNLYWYRRVMGKEIKFLLHFVKESKQDESGMPNNRFLAERTGGTYSTLKVQPAELEDSGVYFCASRLAPGDTQYFGPGTRLTVL.

The genes are TRBV25-1 and TRBJ1-2; D is uncertain. Trimming removed 1 base at V and 2 bases at J, with 8 bases between. The length of the CDR3 is 14 residues. The V gene's germline CDR1 is MGHDK and CDR2 SYGVNS. The CDR3 spells CASSESDENYGYTF. DNA of the CDR3: TGTGCCAGCAGTGAATCCGATGAGAACTATGGCTACACCTTC.

This clonotype has just one count. This chain links TRBV6-5 with TRBJ2-1, with a weak D call TRBD1 (6 bases). Germline V CDR1 and CDR2: MNHEY, SVGAGI. Trimming pared 0 bases from V and 4 bases from J, leaving 10 bases between. The CDR3 runs to 15 residues. The CDR3 nucleotides are TGTGCCAGCAGTTACTCAACTAGGGGGTACAATGAGCAGTTCTTC. Its protein is CASSYSTRGYNEQFF.

As for this clonotype: It is likely a read error, because the conserved phenylalanine at the end of the CDR3 is missing. The J gene is TRBJ2-3, the V gene TRBV5-1; 8 bases are a match to TRBD2. This CDR3 comprises 14 residues. Germline V gene lookup returns CDR1 SGHRS and CDR2 YFSETQ. The V gene end was trimmed by 4 bases and the J gene end by 1 base; junction bases not matched to a gene: 2. The CDR3 reads CASSNSGGTDTQYS. The CDR3 DNA reads TGCGCCAGCAGCAATAGCGGGGGCACAGATACGCAGTATTCT.

The CDR3 sequence is CSARYRARPNTEAFF. In nucleotides, the CDR3 is TGCAGTGCTAGGTATCGGGCCAGACCGAACACTGAAGCTTTCTTT. The chain is built from TRBV20-1 and TRBJ1-1; D unclear. CDR1 and CDR2 (germline): DFQATT, SNEGSKA (reference sequence). The V end was cut by 3 bases, the J end by 1 base, with 15 bases between. The CDR3 sequence is 15 residues long.

The rearrangement joins TRBV25-1 to TRBJ2-7; 10 nucleotides line up with TRBD2. The length of the CDR3 is 14 residues. V shed 6 bases, J shed 0 bases, and the junction held 2 bases outside the gene matches. Per the germline V gene, CDR1 is MGHDK and CDR2 is SYGVNS. The CDR3 here is CASRSSGSSYEQYF. The CDR3 DNA is TGTGCCAGCAGATCTAGCGGGAGCTCCTACGAGCAGTACTTC.

The chain couples TRBV28 to TRBJ2-2, with 10 bases aligning to TRBD1. Germline V gives CDR1 MDHEN, CDR2 SYDVKM. V lost 4 bases to trimming and J lost 4 bases; unmatched junction nucleotides: 6. The CDR3 has 16 amino acids. Written as DNA, the CDR3 is TGTGCCAGCAGTTCCGGGGGGACAGGGGTCACCGGGGAGCTGTTTTTT. As protein: CASSSGGTGVTGELFF.

This chain uses TRBV20-1 with TRBJ2-1; TRBD2 aligns across 13 bases. This CDR3 is built from 17 residues. The V and J ends lost 4 bases and 0 bases, in that order; junction bases with no gene match: 6. Germline loops: CDR1 DFQATT, CDR2 SNEGSKA (reference sequence). The CDR3, as DNA: TGCAGTGCTACGCGACTAGCGGGGGGAGGCTCCTACAATGAGCAGTTCTTC. This gives the protein CSATRLAGGGSYNEQFF.

The chain carries TRBV24-1 and TRBJ2-1; TRBD1 matches 10 bases. The CDR3 length is 12 residues. Germline loops: CDR1 KGHDR, CDR2 SFDVKD. The J segment lost 9 bases and the V segment lost 7 bases, leaving 2 bases of the junction unmatched. The CDR3 reads CATRGTGAEQFF. CDR3 bases: TGTGCCACCAGAGGGACAGGGGCTGAGCAGTTCTTC.

This rearrangement joins TRBV29-1 to TRBJ2-7, with D tentatively TRBD1 (6 bases). V dropped 3 bases and J dropped 4 bases, with 16 bases sitting between them. This CDR3 is built from 14 residues. Looked up from germline, CDR1 is SQVTM and CDR2 is ANQGSEA. The CDR3 loop is CSVDEAGEGYEQYF. CDR3 DNA: TGCAGCGTTGACGAGGCAGGGGAAGGTTACGAGCAGTACTTC.

This chain links TRBV13 with TRBJ1-1; TRBD1 might be the D (6 bases). Trimming pared 4 bases from V and 1 base from J, leaving 16 bases between. The CDR3 has 16 residues. In germline, CDR1 is PRHDT, CDR2 FYEKMQ (reference sequence). For the CDR3, the DNA is TGTGCCAGCAGCTGGAGACTCAGCAGGGGGAACACTGAAGCTTTCTTT. Translating gives CASSWRLSRGNTEAFF.

The chain recombines TRBV29-1 with TRBJ2-1; 10 nucleotides align to TRBD1. Trimming removed 7 bases from V and 6 bases from J; junction bases left unmatched: 9. The CDR3 is 14 amino acids. From germline, CDR1 is SQVTM and CDR2 ANQGSEA. The CDR3, as DNA: TGCAGCGCTCGGACAGGGGGGATAGTCAATGAGCAGTTCTTC. Translating it yields CSARTGGIVNEQFF.

This chain joins TRBV12-3 or TRBV12-4 and TRBJ1-1; possibly TRBD1 for D (6 bases). The CDR3 is made up of 13 amino acids. V was trimmed by 6 bases and J by 6 bases, leaving 14 bases between them. The CDR3 is CASSPTGYPEAFF. The CDR3 DNA reads TGTGCCAGCAGCCCCACAGGGTATCCTGAAGCTTTCTTT.

This clonotype has a handful of counts. The gene calls are TRBV29-1 and TRBJ1-1; no clear D gene. Trimming stripped 4 bases from V and 3 bases from J, with 9 bases between. The length of the CDR3 is 12 residues. CDR1 is SQVTM, CDR2 ANQGSEA, per germline. CDR3 loop: CSVAFRDTEAFF. The CDR3 coding sequence is TGCAGCGTTGCTTTCCGGGACACTGAAGCTTTCTTT.

The chain carries TRBV4-2 and TRBJ2-1; 10 positions agree with TRBD2. This CDR3 comprises 16 residues. V dropped 4 bases and J dropped 4; count of bases not matched to a gene: 7. Per germline, CDR1 LGHNA and CDR2 YNFKEQ. CDR3: CASSPLAGQRYNEQFF. CDR3 DNA sequence: TGTGCCAGCAGCCCACTAGCGGGGCAAAGGTACAATGAGCAGTTCTTC.

The J gene is TRBJ2-7, the V gene TRBV20-1, with 11 nucleotides matching TRBD2. Losses at the gene ends were 2 bases for V and 1 base for J; bases not matched to a gene: 7. The length of the CDR3 is 16 residues. The germline V gene has CDR1 DFQATT and CDR2 SNEGSKA (reference sequence). CDR3 residues: CSARPSGRSRSYEQYF. The CDR3 region has the DNA TGCAGTGCTAGACCTAGCGGGAGGTCTCGATCCTACGAGCAGTACTTC.

This CDR3 is CSARGRSNTEAFF. The CDR3, as DNA: TGCAGCGCTAGGGGACGGTCGAACACTGAAGCTTTCTTT. The chain combines TRBV29-1 with TRBJ1-1; a weak D match, TRBD1 (5 bases). Trimming left V 7 bases short and J 1 base short, with 13 bases between. From germline, CDR1 is SQVTM and CDR2 ANQGSEA. This CDR3 has 13 residues.

V gene TRBV5-4 combines with J gene TRBJ2-4; possibly TRBD2 for D (5 bases). This CDR3 contains 16 residues. Germline-derived CDR1 and CDR2 are SGHNT and YYREEE (reference sequence). V lost 2 bases and J 1 base, leaving 13 bases between the germline ends. The CDR3 region is CASSFLGDGAKNIQYF. As DNA, the CDR3 is TGTGCCAGCAGCTTTCTGGGAGACGGGGCCAAAAACATTCAGTACTTC.

The gene calls are TRBV9 and TRBJ1-1; 8 bases fit TRBD1. This CDR3 is built from 16 residues. From germline, CDR1 is SGDLS and CDR2 YYNGEE. Trimming at V came to 4 bases and at J to 5 bases, leaving 13 bases not matched to a gene. CDR3 sequence (DNA): TGTGCCAGCAGCCCATCCCTGGGACAGGATAATACTGAAGCTTTCTTT. Amino acids: CASSPSLGQDNTEAFF.

The V call is TRBV4-1, the J call TRBJ2-7, with D perhaps matching TRBD2 (6 bases). This CDR3 is built from 16 residues. The germline V gene encodes CDR1 MGHRA and CDR2 YSYEKL. Trimming took off 0 bases at V and 6 bases at J, with 18 bases between the two ends. CDR3 in amino acids: CASSQDRRVVQPEQYF. DNA for the CDR3: TGCGCCAGCAGCCAAGATAGGAGGGTAGTGCAGCCCGAGCAGTACTTC.

The V and J genes are TRBV6-6 and TRBJ2-3, with D possibly matching TRBD2 (6 bases). CDR3 length: 16 residues. Looked up from germline, CDR1 is MNHNY and CDR2 is SVGAGI (reference sequence). V was shortened by 2 bases and J by 2 bases, with 14 bases between the two germline ends. The CDR3 loop reads CASSYGGDSSTDTQYF. The CDR3 bases are TGTGCCAGCAGTTACGGAGGGGATTCGTCCACAGATACGCAGTATTTT.

This clonotype occurred once. The chain joins TRBV14 to TRBJ2-4; D remains unclear. Germline V gives CDR1 SGHDN, CDR2 FVKESK. With 8 bases removed from V and 0 bases from J, the gap between germline ends came to 11 bases. This CDR3 spans 14 amino acids. The CDR3, as DNA: TGTGCCAGCCTTACCCCGGAAGCCAAAAACATTCAGTACTTC. Its translation is CASLTPEAKNIQYF.

The V gene is TRBV7-2, the J gene TRBJ2-7; either TRBD1 or TRBD2 may supply D (6 bases each). Trimming left V 1 base short and J 4 bases short, with 14 bases between. Germline CDR1 SGHTA, CDR2 FQGNSA. CDR3 size: 15 residues. The CDR3 protein is CASSLGGAGRYEQYF. CDR3 nucleotide sequence: TGTGCCAGCAGCTTAGGGGGGGCAGGGCGGTACGAGCAGTACTTC.

The rearrangement links TRBV11-2 to TRBJ2-1; D is unresolved. Trimming cost V 5 bases and J 15 bases, with 14 bases left between them. The CDR3 is made up of 11 amino acids. Germline assignment: CDR1 SGHAT and CDR2 FQNNGV. The CDR3, as DNA: TGTGCCAGCAGCCCCCTTATTCCAGCGTTCTTC. Translating gives CASSPLIPAFF.